The next 10 T cell receptor beta chains were all read from a single sample in a study of T cell repertoires in cytomegalovirus infection. TCRdb redid the calling of the reads with MiXCR, one entry per CDR3 protein. The data contain about 320,000 distinct CDR3 sequences, 9% to 9.5% of them seen just once; the ten biggest clones take up 3.5% to 4.5%. Sequencing was carried out using PBMCs. The source is a human donor in good health (CMV status not recorded). Some clones in this sample may be carry-over from other donors' samples.

This clonotype has only a few counts. CDR3 DNA sequence: TGTGCCAGCAGCGGTAGCGGGAGGGCCGGTAATGAGCAGTTCTTC. It codes for CASSGSGRAGNEQFF. The chain has TRBV9 and TRBJ2-1; 11 bases align to TRBD2. This CDR3 is 15 amino acids long. V trimming: 3 bases; J trimming: 7 bases; junction bases outside the gene matches: 6. Germline lookup yields CDR1 SGDLS and CDR2 YYNGEE.

This clonotype was picked up a small number of times. This rearrangement joins TRBV4-1 to TRBJ2-1; TRBD2 agrees at 16 bases. The CDR3 consists of 19 residues. Germline V gene data show CDR1 as MGHRA and CDR2 as YSYEKL. The trim removed 0 bases at V and 4 bases at J, leaving 6 bases unmatched. The CDR3, as DNA: TGCGCCAGCAGCCAAGAGCCGGGACTAGCGGGAGGGACTTACAATGAGCAGTTCTTC. Protein product: CASSQEPGLAGGTYNEQFF.

The chain couples TRBV20-1 to TRBJ2-5; D call uncertain. From germline, CDR1 is DFQATT and CDR2 SNEGSKA (reference sequence). The CDR3 is 12 amino acids. The V gene lost 2 bases and the J gene lost 1 base, with 5 bases spanning the gap. DNA for the CDR3: TGCAGTGCTAGAAACACCCAAGAGACCCAGTACTTC. The encoded protein is CSARNTQETQYF.

This clonotype was counted only a few times. The chain uses TRBV7-9 and TRBJ1-5; no reliable D call. Germline V gene lookup returns CDR1 SEHNR and CDR2 FQNEAQ (reference sequence). The CDR3 covers 13 residues. With 5 bases removed from V and 4 bases from J, the gap between germline ends came to 9 bases. The CDR3 is CASSKEANQPQHF. The DNA of the CDR3 is TGTGCCAGCAGCAAAGAGGCTAATCAGCCCCAGCATTTT.

In its sample, this clonotype was seen a few times. The chain links TRBV6-1 to TRBJ2-7; 7 positions agree with TRBD1. V lost 8 bases and J lost 3; bases outside the gene matches: 4. CDR1 MNHNS and CDR2 SASEGT come from the germline V gene. This CDR3 has 12 residues. CDR3 DNA sequence: TGTGCCAGCCGGGACAGCGTCTACGAGCAGTACTTC. It encodes CASRDSVYEQYF.

This chain connects TRBV6-5 to TRBJ1-6; no clear D gene. The CDR3 is 14 residues long. V was trimmed by 4 bases and J by 8 bases, leaving 12 bases between them. The V gene's germline CDR1 is MNHEY and CDR2 SVGAGI. CDR3 in DNA: TGTGCCAGCAGTTCGGGCTACACAGATTCACCCCTCCACTTT. Amino acids: CASSSGYTDSPLHF.

This clonotype was counted only a few times. This chain uses TRBV7-9 with TRBJ1-1; maybe TRBD1 (6 bases). CDR3 length: 18 residues. CDR1 and CDR2 from the germline V gene are SEHNR and FQNEAQ (reference sequence). V was shortened by 5 bases and J by 1 base, with 23 bases between the two germline ends. The CDR3 DNA reads TGTGCCAGCAGCCCTAGGTTTGCAGGGGAGGCTGGGAACACTGAAGCTTTCTTT. Its translation is CASSPRFAGEAGNTEAFF.

J is TRBJ1-5 and V is TRBV27; 8 nucleotides agree with TRBD1. The germline V gene has CDR1 MNHEY and CDR2 SMNVEV (reference sequence). The CDR3 runs 13 residues. V was pared by 2 bases and J by 6 bases, with 0 bases of the junction left unmatched. Here the CDR3 reads CASSLGTGQPQHF. Written as DNA, the CDR3 is TGTGCCAGCAGTTTAGGGACAGGTCAGCCCCAGCATTTT.

The rearrangement uses TRBV19 and TRBJ1-3; D gene ambiguous. Germline CDR1 is LNHDA and CDR2 is SQIVND (reference sequence). V was clipped by 7 bases and J by 0 bases, with 19 bases between them. The CDR3 consists of 17 residues. The CDR3 reads CASTRMAGKGSGNTIYF. The DNA for the CDR3 is TGTGCCAGTACCCGAATGGCGGGTAAGGGCTCTGGAAACACCATATATTTT.

In its sample, this clonotype was seen a few times. The CDR3 here is CASSRRGGAEETQYF. The CDR3 region has the DNA TGTGCCAGCAGCCGACGGGGGGGCGCCGAAGAGACCCAGTACTTC. The chain carries TRBV7-9 and TRBJ2-5; 8 nucleotides match TRBD2. This CDR3 is 15 amino acids long. The ends lost 5 bases at V and 3 bases at J; junction bases unmatched: 8. Germline loops: CDR1 SEHNR, CDR2 FQNEAQ (reference sequence).